These 30 T cell receptor beta chains were sequenced from one sample in a study of cytomegalovirus exposure and HLA in healthy donors. The PCR was carried out with 60 Vbeta primers and 13 Jbeta primers. Using immunoSEQ multiplex PCR, the repertoire was profiled, and TCRdb retains in-frame clones only, with some absent. The sample consists of fewer than 300,000 clones, about 80% of them appearing once. The sequencing sample was made of PBMCs. The receptors stem from a girl aged 2-15 years in good health and CMV-seronegative.

This chain uses TRBV4-2 with TRBJ1-4; weak D call: TRBD1 (5 bases). CDR3 size: 14 residues. V shed 1 base and J shed 8 bases, with 11 bases lying between them. Per the germline V gene, CDR1 is LGHNA and CDR2 is YNFKEQ. CDR3 nucleotide sequence: TGTGCCAGCAGCCAAGGAGAGGGGAGGGAAAAACTGTTTTTT. Protein: CASSQGEGREKLFF.

This clone was seen a single time. The chain combines TRBV29-1 with TRBJ1-5; 7 bases align to TRBD1. With V trimmed by 6 bases and J by 4 bases, 3 bases remained unmatched. This CDR3 is 12 amino acids long. Germline loops: CDR1 SQVTM, CDR2 ANQGSEA. CDR3 amino acids: CSVGTANQPQHF. The CDR3 DNA follows: TGCAGCGTAGGGACAGCTAATCAGCCCCAGCATTTT.

The chain links TRBV5-1 to TRBJ2-1; D might be TRBD2 (6 bases). Looked up from germline, CDR1 is SGHRS and CDR2 is YFSETQ. CDR3 length equals 16 residues. V lost 0 bases and J lost 2, with 12 bases in between. In DNA form, the CDR3 reads TGCGCCAGCAGCTTGGGGCTACTAGCACCCTACAATGAGCAGTTCTTC. It encodes CASSLGLLAPYNEQFF.

This chain joins TRBV6-1 and TRBJ1-6; D unclear. Deletions cut 10 bases from V and 4 bases from J, with 17 bases between. Germline V lookup: CDR1 MNHNS, CDR2 SASEGT. CDR3 length equals 15 residues. The DNA of the CDR3 is TGTGCCACCATCAGGAGGGAATTTTATAATTCACCCCTCCACTTT. It translates to CATIRREFYNSPLHF.

The V and J genes are TRBV5-6 and TRBJ2-1, with D possibly being TRBD2 (5 bases). V gave up 4 bases and J gave up 5 bases, with 13 bases separating them. The germline gives CDR1 SGHDT, CDR2 YYEEEE. This CDR3 has 14 amino acids. The CDR3 DNA sequence: TGTGCCAGCAGCGAGAGCCGGGGTGACAATGAGCAGTTCTTC. This codes for CASSESRGDNEQFF.

V is TRBV6-1 and J is TRBJ2-2, with D uncertain. V lost 6 bases and J lost 3, with 8 bases in between. The germline V gene encodes CDR1 MNHNS and CDR2 SASEGT. CDR3 length: 13 residues. For the CDR3, the DNA is TGTGCCAGCAGCAAACAGTACACCGGGGAGCTGTTTTTT. Amino acid sequence: CASSKQYTGELFF.

This clone was detected only a few times. V and J are TRBV30 and TRBJ2-7; the D is unclear. Trimming shortened V by 5 bases and J by 2 bases, and 7 bases separated the two germline ends. Germline V CDR1 and CDR2: GTSNPN, SVGIG (reference sequence). The CDR3 length is 11 residues. CDR3 amino acids: CAWETTYEQYF. DNA for the CDR3: TGTGCCTGGGAAACTACCTACGAGCAGTACTTC.

The chain recombines TRBV6-5 with TRBJ2-7, with a weak D call TRBD2 (6 bases). The V gene's germline CDR1 is MNHEY and CDR2 SVGAGI. V lost 8 bases and J lost 11, with 16 bases in between. The CDR3 is 11 amino acids. DNA of the CDR3: TGTGCCAGCCGAGGCGGAGGGATGGAGTACTTC. Protein: CASRGGGMEYF.

Only a few counts were recorded for this clone. The V call is TRBV20-1, the J call TRBJ2-1; D gene unclear. This CDR3 comprises 10 residues. Between the trimmed V and J ends, which lost 3 bases and 10 bases, there was a span of 7 bases. Germline loops: CDR1 DFQATT, CDR2 SNEGSKA (reference sequence). CDR3: CSARNYEQFF. The CDR3 coding sequence is TGCAGTGCTAGGAACTACGAGCAGTTCTTC.

Details on this clone: This sample includes further DNA sequences coding for the same CDR3. This chain uses TRBV28 with TRBJ2-2; the D gene is possibly TRBD1 (5 bases). The germline CDR1 and CDR2 sequences are MDHEN and SYDVKM. Trimming stripped 2 bases from V and 1 base from J, with 5 bases between. This CDR3 spans 14 amino acids. The CDR3 DNA reads as TGTGCCAGCAGTTTAGGACAGAACACCGGGGAGCTGTTTTTT. It yields the protein CASSLGQNTGELFF.

The rearrangement links TRBV2 to TRBJ1-5; the D is unclear. The germline V and J ends were trimmed by 2 bases and 3 bases, with 8 bases remaining between them. Per the germline V gene, CDR1 is SNHLY and CDR2 is FYNNEI. The CDR3 loop spans 14 amino acids. The CDR3 region is CASSELETNQPQHF. CDR3 nucleotide sequence: TGTGCCAGCAGTGAACTGGAGACCAATCAGCCCCAGCATTTT.

The chain employs TRBV5-1 and TRBJ2-7; the D is unclear. V lost 0 bases to trimming and J lost 0 bases, with 13 bases between them. The germline V gene encodes CDR1 SGHRS and CDR2 YFSETQ. This CDR3 spans 16 amino acids. The CDR3 DNA reads as TGCGCCAGCAGCTTGGGGGCTTCATCCAGCTCCTACGAGCAGTACTTC. Translation gives CASSLGASSSSYEQYF.

The genes are TRBV5-4 and TRBJ2-3; D is possibly TRBD1 (6 bases). This CDR3 is built from 15 residues. Trimming left V 0 bases short and J 1 base short, with 9 bases between. The germline CDR1 and CDR2 sequences are SGHNT and YYREEE (reference sequence). DNA of the CDR3: TGTGCCAGCAGCTTGGGGGGGCCGGGCACAGATACGCAGTATTTT. The encoded protein is CASSLGGPGTDTQYF.

V gene TRBV18 combines with J gene TRBJ1-2, with TRBD1 identical over 8 bases. J gave up 2 bases and V 2 bases, and 7 bases lay outside the gene matches. There are 16 residues in the CDR3. Germline V gives CDR1 KGHSH, CDR2 LQKENI. In nucleotides, the CDR3 is TGTGCCAGCTCACCAGATCTCGGACAGGGAAACTATGGCTACACCTTC. Its protein product is CASSPDLGQGNYGYTF.

The rearrangement joins TRBV10-3 to TRBJ1-5; the match to TRBD1 covers 10 bases. With V trimmed by 0 bases and J by 4 bases, 9 bases remained unmatched. Per the germline V gene, CDR1 is ENHRY and CDR2 is SYGVKD. The CDR3 length is 18 residues. CDR3 DNA: TGTGCCATCAGTGAGTCTTTCGACAGGGGGCTCTTTAATCAGCCCCAGCATTTT. This codes for CAISESFDRGLFNQPQHF.

The V and J genes are TRBV4-1 and TRBJ2-2; 10 bases align to TRBD1. The CDR3 covers 17 residues. Germline loops: CDR1 MGHRA, CDR2 YSYEKL. V lost 5 bases to trimming and J lost 9 bases; unmatched junction nucleotides: 15. The CDR3 is CASSGSTRDRGHRELFF. In DNA, the CDR3 is TGCGCCAGCAGCGGGAGTACCCGGGACAGGGGTCATCGGGAGCTGTTTTTT.

The V call is TRBV28, the J call TRBJ1-3; D is perhaps TRBD1 (6 bases). The V end lost 4 bases, the J end lost 0 bases, and 16 bases lay between the germline ends. CDR3 length: 17 amino acids. Germline V gives CDR1 MDHEN, CDR2 SYDVKM. This CDR3 reads CASSWADRGISGNTIYF. The CDR3 region has the DNA TGTGCCAGCAGTTGGGCGGACAGAGGAATCTCTGGAAACACCATATATTTT.

This clone was detected a few times. This chain connects TRBV6-1 to TRBJ2-3; D remains ambiguous. This CDR3 comprises 16 residues. Germline V gene sequence: CDR1 MNHNS, CDR2 SASEGT. V was clipped by 2 bases and J by 4 bases, with 16 bases between them. The CDR3 loop reads CASSEYKRLIPDTQYF. The CDR3 DNA follows: TGTGCCAGCAGTGAATATAAGCGCCTAATACCAGATACGCAGTATTTT.

V gene TRBV28 combines with J gene TRBJ1-2; D is unresolved. V lost 1 base to trimming and J lost 4 bases, with 16 bases between them. The CDR3 runs to 16 residues. Germline CDR1 reads MDHEN; CDR2 reads SYDVKM. The CDR3 region has the DNA TGTGCCAGCAGTTTATTTAGAGGGAAATTAGCCTATGGCTACACCTTC. It yields the protein CASSLFRGKLAYGYTF.

V usage is TRBV2 and J usage is TRBJ1-1; no clear D gene. The CDR3 has 12 amino acids. Trimming took off 9 bases at V and 2 bases at J, with 10 bases between the two ends. Per the germline V gene, CDR1 is SNHLY and CDR2 is FYNNEI. The CDR3 DNA reads TGTGCCAGTGGAGAATTCAACACTGAAGCTTTCTTT. As protein: CASGEFNTEAFF. Variable domain in full (rest from reference TRBV2 and TRBJ1-1): EPEVTQTPSHQVTQMGQEVILRCVPISNHLYFYWYRQILGQKVEFLVSFYNNEISEKSEIFDDQFSVERPDGSNFTLKIRSTKLEDSAMYFCASGEFNTEAFFGQGTRLTVV.

The rearrangement uses TRBV7-6 and TRBJ2-2; weak D call: TRBD2 (5 bases). The germline V gene encodes CDR1 SGHVS and CDR2 FNYEAQ. This CDR3 spans 14 amino acids. V dropped 1 base and J dropped 4 bases, with 7 bases sitting between them. The CDR3 protein is CASSLGGSTGELFF. The CDR3, as DNA: TGTGCCAGCAGCTTAGGAGGGTCCACCGGGGAGCTGTTTTTT.

The chain is built from TRBV6-1 and TRBJ2-3; TRBD2 matches at 10 bases. V gave up 2 bases and J gave up 3 bases; unmatched junction bases: 5. Germline CDR1 and CDR2: MNHNS and SASEGT. This CDR3 region has 16 residues. The chain's CDR3 is CASSEPSGSGTDTQYF. As DNA, the CDR3 is TGTGCCAGCAGTGAACCTAGCGGGAGTGGTACAGATACGCAGTATTTT.

This rearrangement joins TRBV10-3 to TRBJ2-3; 11 bases are a match to TRBD2. After removal of 3 bases from V and 6 bases from J, the junction contained 5 bases not matched to a gene. The CDR3 loop spans 15 amino acids. CDR1 ENHRY and CDR2 SYGVKD come from the germline V gene. CDR3 amino acids: CAISELAGAVDTQYF. The CDR3 region has the DNA TGTGCCATCAGTGAACTAGCGGGAGCGGTGGATACGCAGTATTTT.

This clone appeared a few times. The rearrangement joins TRBV9 to TRBJ2-5, with D unresolved. Trimming stripped 4 bases from V and 1 base from J, with 11 bases between. Looked up from germline, CDR1 is SGDLS and CDR2 is YYNGEE. There are 14 residues in the CDR3. As DNA, the CDR3 is TGTGCCAGCAGCACAGTTGGTGGCCAAGAGACCCAGTACTTC. Residues: CASSTVGGQETQYF.

V gene TRBV5-1 combines with J gene TRBJ2-7, with a tentative D call TRBD1 (6 bases). This CDR3 spans 15 amino acids. The ends were cut back, 0 bases at V and 2 bases at J, with 12 bases in the middle. CDR1 and CDR2 from the germline V gene are SGHRS and YFSETQ. For the CDR3, the DNA is TGCGCCAGCAGCTTGGAGCCAGGGGTGACCTACGAGCAGTACTTC. Translated: CASSLEPGVTYEQYF.

The chain carries TRBV27 and TRBJ1-1; 7 positions agree with TRBD1. The germline CDR1 and CDR2 sequences are MNHEY and SMNVEV (reference sequence). CDR3 length: 16 amino acids. Trimming removed 8 bases from V and 5 bases from J; junction bases left unmatched: 17. This chain's CDR3 is CASSERGRDGWTEAFF. CDR3 sequence (DNA): TGTGCCAGCTCCGAGAGGGGGCGGGATGGTTGGACTGAAGCTTTCTTT.

On this clone itself: Mismatch with germline at one junction end may stem from a read error. The chain employs TRBV19 and TRBJ1-5; D is perhaps TRBD1 (5 bases). The CDR3 loop spans 15 amino acids. CDR1 is LNHDA, CDR2 SQIVND, per germline (reference sequence). The chain's CDR3 is CATTHNRPVNQSQHF. CDR3 DNA: TGTGCCACCACTCATAACAGGCCAGTCAATCAGTCCCAGCATTTT.

This clone was counted only a few times. The chain recombines TRBV30 with TRBJ2-7; D uncertain. The V end lost 4 bases, the J end lost 0 bases, and 13 bases lay between the germline ends. Germline V gene data show CDR1 as GTSNPN and CDR2 as SVGIG (reference sequence). There are 14 residues in the CDR3. The DNA for the CDR3 is TGTGCCTGGACCCCCGCGGCAGCCTCCTACGAGCAGTACTTC. Translating gives CAWTPAAASYEQYF. Together with reference TRBV30 and TRBJ2-7, the CDR3 gives the full variable domain: SQTIHQWPATLVQPVGSPLSLECTVEGTSNPNLYWYRQAAGRGLQLLFYSVGIGQISSEVPQNLSASRPQDRQFILSSKKLLLSDSGFYLCAWTPAAASYEQYFGPGTRLTVT.

The CDR3 here is CASSQDRLNWGEETQYF. In DNA, the CDR3 is TGTGCCAGCAGCCAAGATCGGCTCAATTGGGGAGAAGAGACCCAGTACTTC. This chain joins TRBV14 and TRBJ2-5, with D perhaps matching TRBD2 (5 bases). The CDR3 has 17 amino acids. The germline V and J ends were trimmed by 0 bases and 3 bases, with 17 bases remaining between them. Germline CDR1 reads SGHDN; CDR2 reads FVKESK.

In this sample, this clone turned up once. The chain links TRBV5-1 to TRBJ2-7; D call uncertain. The CDR3 runs to 13 residues. Between the trimmed V and J ends, which lost 3 bases and 4 bases, there was a span of 11 bases. Germline values: CDR1 SGHRS, CDR2 YFSETQ. CDR3 sequence: CASSYSSSYEQYF. CDR3 sequence (DNA): TGCGCCAGCAGCTATTCGAGTAGTTACGAGCAGTACTTC.